This T cell receptor (beta chain) was retrieved from a study of T cell responses to AZD1222 COVID-19 vaccine. Produced via immunoSEQ multiplex PCR; TCRdb's table is partial and in-frame only. The sample lists 100,000 to 120,000 clones, about 94% occurring once. Study results and caveats: When two AZD1222 doses had been given, Spike-specific TCR breadth and depth rose. Just a handful of AZD1222 recipients tested seropositive at baseline.

The germline gives CDR1 MNHNY, CDR2 SVGAGI (reference sequence). Trimming shortened V by 5 bases and J by 2 bases, and 19 bases separated the two germline ends. The length of the CDR3 is 16 residues. Comment on this clone: Its antigen is not known.

This chain connects TRBV6-6 to TRBJ2-7, with a possible D match to TRBD1 (7 bases). The sample was peripheral blood, taken 28 days after the second AZD1222 dose. The source of this sequence is an adult who received the AZD1222 COVID-19 vaccine. The CDR3 DNA follows: TGTGCCAGCAGTCTTTTGTACAGGGGAGGTCCCTACGAGCAGTACTTC. It yields the protein CASSLLYRGGPYEQYF.